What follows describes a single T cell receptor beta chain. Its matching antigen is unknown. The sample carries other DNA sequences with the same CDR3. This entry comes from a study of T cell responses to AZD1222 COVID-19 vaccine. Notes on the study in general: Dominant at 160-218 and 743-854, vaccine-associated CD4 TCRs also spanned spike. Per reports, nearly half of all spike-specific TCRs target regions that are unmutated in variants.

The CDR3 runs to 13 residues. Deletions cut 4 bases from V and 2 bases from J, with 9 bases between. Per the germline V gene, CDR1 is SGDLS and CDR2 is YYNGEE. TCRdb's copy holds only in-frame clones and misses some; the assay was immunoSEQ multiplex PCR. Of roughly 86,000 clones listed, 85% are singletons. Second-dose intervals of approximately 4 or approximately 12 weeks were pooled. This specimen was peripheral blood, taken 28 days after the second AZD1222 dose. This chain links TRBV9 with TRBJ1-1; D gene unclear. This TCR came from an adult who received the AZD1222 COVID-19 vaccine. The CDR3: CASSPTRNTEAFF. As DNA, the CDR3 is TGTGCCAGCAGCCCCACACGTAACACTGAAGCTTTCTTT.